The 17 T cell receptor beta chains below were found in one sample sequenced in a study of OX40 agonist ivuxolimab in advanced cancers. Some clones are missing from TCRdb's copy, which holds only in-frame ones; the method was immunoSEQ multiplex PCR. The sample shows 45,000 to 60,000 clones, roughly nine tenths of them seen only once. The sample in question was CD4+ or CD8+ T cells sorted from blood, obtained in a trial of the OX40 agonist ivuxolimab. The receptors stem from an adult with an advanced solid tumor such as melanoma, head and neck, liver or kidney cancer.

CDR3 in DNA: TGTGCCAGCAGCTCCGACAGGTACGAGCAGTACTTC. This codes for CASSSDRYEQYF. The V gene is TRBV5-4, the J gene TRBJ2-7; perhaps TRBD1 as D (6 bases). This CDR3 spans 12 amino acids. Trimming took 3 bases from V and 4 from J, leaving 8 bases between them. Germline V gene lookup returns CDR1 SGHNT and CDR2 YYREEE (reference sequence).

This clone was detected once. The CDR3 nucleotides read TGTGCCAGTAATACAGACAGTACCACCGGGGAGCTGTTTTTT. It specifies CASNTDSTTGELFF. V and J are TRBV19 and TRBJ2-2, with D perhaps TRBD1 (5 bases). CDR3 size: 14 residues. Trimming removed 7 bases at V and 4 bases at J, with 13 bases between. Per the germline V gene, CDR1 is LNHDA and CDR2 is SQIVND (reference sequence).

This chain uses TRBV27 with TRBJ1-5; 12 bases line up with TRBD1. Germline CDR1 and CDR2: MNHEY and SMNVEV (reference sequence). The CDR3 loop spans 17 amino acids. J gave up 6 bases and V 8 bases, and 14 bases lay outside the gene matches. CDR3 nucleotides: TGTGCCAGCGGCTCCGCCGGGACAGGGGGCCAGGGTCAGCCCCAGCATTTT. This codes for CASGSAGTGGQGQPQHF.

In DNA form, the CDR3 reads TGTGCCAGCTCACCCGAGGGGCGTGGCGCCTACGAGCAGTACTTC. It encodes CASSPEGRGAYEQYF. V and J are TRBV18 and TRBJ2-5; perhaps D is TRBD1 or TRBD2 (5 bases each). Judging by the DNA end, TRBJ2-7 fits better; the J call may be wrong. This CDR3 region has 15 residues. CDR1 and CDR2 (germline): KGHSH, LQKENI.

Points on this clone: One end of the junction is discordant with germline, which a read error may explain. The gene calls are TRBV7-6 and TRBJ1-4; TRBD1 might be the D (5 bases). The CDR3 runs to 15 residues. Germline lookup yields CDR1 SGHVS and CDR2 FNYEAQ. The CDR3: CASSLARGTNEKLFF. CDR3 sequence (DNA): TGTGCCAGCAGCCTAGCCCGGGGGACTAATGAAAAACTGTTTTTT. Full variable domain (remainder filled in from reference TRBV7-6 and TRBJ1-4): GAGVSQSPRYKVTKRGQDVALRCDPISGHVSLYWYRQALGQGPEFLTYFNYEAQQDKSGLPNDRFSAERPEGSISTLTIQRTEQRDSAMYRCASSLARGTNEKLFFGSGTQLSVL.

The DNA for the CDR3 is TGTGCCAGCAGCTCGGGGTCTAGCGGGGGCCTAGCCTACAATGAGCAGTTCTTC. Its protein is CASSSGSSGGLAYNEQFF. V usage is TRBV5-4 and J usage is TRBJ2-1; 10 bases are shared with TRBD2. Germline CDR1 and CDR2: SGHNT and YYREEE (reference sequence). V lost 3 bases to trimming and J lost 2 bases; unmatched junction nucleotides: 11. CDR3 length: 18 residues.

The rearrangement links TRBV9 to TRBJ2-5; TRBD2 aligns across 12 bases. The CDR3 has 15 residues. The germline V gene encodes CDR1 SGDLS and CDR2 YYNGEE. V shed 4 bases and J 5 bases; nucleotides not matched to a gene: 6. The CDR3 loop is CASSPRTSGVETQYF. DNA for the CDR3: TGTGCCAGCAGCCCTCGGACTAGCGGGGTGGAGACCCAGTACTTC. Full variable domain (missing parts from reference TRBV9 and TRBJ2-5): DSGVTQTPKHLITATGQRVTLRCSPRSGDLSVYWYQQSLDQGLQFLIQYYNGEERAKGNILERFSAQQFPDLHSELNLSSLELGDSALYFCASSPRTSGVETQYFGPGTRLLVL.

The chain carries TRBV9 and TRBJ2-7; no definite D call. The CDR3 has 14 residues. V lost 4 bases and J lost 0, with 11 bases in between. CDR1 is SGDLS and CDR2 is YYNGEE in the germline V gene. CDR3 loop: CASSFSPDSYEQYF. The CDR3 bases are TGTGCCAGCAGCTTTTCACCGGACTCCTACGAGCAGTACTTC.

The V call is TRBV6-5, the J call TRBJ1-2; no reliable D call. The CDR3 consists of 12 residues. The germline V gene encodes CDR1 MNHEY and CDR2 SVGAGI. Trimming left V 2 bases short and J 8 bases short, with 9 bases between. DNA for the CDR3: TGTGCCAGCAGTTACATGACGGGGGGCTACACCTTC. Amino acids: CASSYMTGGYTF.

The chain links TRBV29-1 to TRBJ2-1; D perhaps matches TRBD1 (6 bases). V was clipped by 6 bases and J by 8 bases, with 23 bases between them. CDR3 length equals 15 residues. CDR1 is SQVTM, CDR2 ANQGSEA, per germline. CDR3 sequence (DNA): TGCAGCGTGAGGGTACAGGGATTGGCGGTTGATGAGCAGTTCTTC. This codes for CSVRVQGLAVDEQFF.

The CDR3 here is CASSLRASDTQYF. CDR3 coding DNA: TGTGCCAGCAGTCTTCGAGCGTCAGATACGCAGTATTTT. This chain links TRBV7-9 with TRBJ2-3, with D hard to call. This CDR3 spans 13 amino acids. Per germline, CDR1 SEHNR and CDR2 FQNEAQ (reference sequence). Trimming shortened V by 6 bases and J by 4 bases, and 11 bases separated the two germline ends.

This chain uses TRBV2 with TRBJ1-1, with D tentatively TRBD1 (5 bases). The CDR3 contains 12 residues. V gave up 3 bases and J gave up 6 bases, with 8 bases separating them. Germline CDR1 SNHLY, CDR2 FYNNEI. The CDR3 is CASSDPGSEAFF. CDR3 DNA: TGTGCCAGCAGTGACCCAGGGTCTGAAGCTTTCTTT.

This clone was recorded once. The rearrangement uses TRBV29-1 and TRBJ1-2; D is ambiguous. The CDR3 consists of 12 residues. CDR1 and CDR2 (germline): SQVTM, ANQGSEA. V gave up 5 bases and J gave up 4 bases, with 11 bases separating them. CDR3 residues: CSVRRVVYGYTF. In nucleotides, the CDR3 is TGCAGCGTTCGGAGGGTGGTCTATGGCTACACCTTC.

This clone was counted between two and nine times. The chain couples TRBV5-4 to TRBJ2-7, with 14 nucleotides matching TRBD2. CDR3 length: 17 residues. CDR1 SGHNT and CDR2 YYREEE come from the germline V gene (reference sequence). V gave up 2 bases and J gave up 7 bases; unmatched junction bases: 11. The CDR3 here is CASSFHLLGLAGGEQYF. The CDR3 DNA reads as TGTGCCAGCAGCTTCCACCTCCTAGGACTAGCGGGGGGTGAGCAGTACTTC.

CDR3 in DNA: TGCAGCGTTTTTTCCAACTATGGCTACACCTTC. Residues: CSVFSNYGYTF. The V gene is TRBV29-1, the J gene TRBJ1-2; D remains ambiguous. Germline assignment: CDR1 SQVTM and CDR2 ANQGSEA. The CDR3 spans 11 residues. Trimming cost V 5 bases and J 2 bases, with 6 bases left between them.

Points on this clone: The junction shows a germline mismatch at one end, possibly a read error. This sequence joins TRBV7-7 and TRBJ2-5; 7 nucleotides agree with TRBD2. The CDR3 consists of 15 residues. CDR1 is SSHAT and CDR2 is FNYEAQ in the germline V gene (reference sequence). The CDR3 DNA reads as TGTGCTAGCAGCTTATTGCGGGGGTACCAAGAGACCCAGTACTTC. This gives the protein CASSLLRGYQETQYF.

The genes are TRBV5-4 and TRBJ1-4; D not certain. The germline V gene has CDR1 SGHNT and CDR2 YYREEE (reference sequence). The V and J ends lost 0 bases and 5 bases respectively, with 11 bases between them. CDR3 length: 15 residues. CDR3 nucleotide sequence: TGTGCCAGCAGCTTGGCCCTCGGGTTGAATGAAAAACTGTTTTTT. Its protein product is CASSLALGLNEKLFF.